This passage covers 24 T cell receptor beta chains from one sample sequenced in a study of T cell clones after liver transplantation. The table came from immunoSEQ multiplex PCR; TCRdb's copy has only in-frame clones and leaves some out. The sample contains approximately 65,000 clones, 85% to 95% of which appear only once. The sequencing here drew on CD4+ T cells from blood, taken 25 months after liver transplant. The receptor set was obtained from a human patient who received a liver transplant. A share of the T cells may be of graft donor origin.

The chain has TRBV9 and TRBJ2-5; a weak D match, TRBD2 (6 bases). The germline CDR1 and CDR2 sequences are SGDLS and YYNGEE. Between the trimmed V and J ends, which lost 3 bases and 4 bases, there was a span of 16 bases. The CDR3 extends over 15 amino acids. The CDR3: CASSEGGGYRETQYF. The CDR3 region has the DNA TGTGCCAGCAGCGAGGGAGGCGGGTATCGAGAGACCCAGTACTTC.

V gene TRBV9 combines with J gene TRBJ2-3; the match to TRBD2 covers 10 bases. The V segment lost 3 bases and the J segment 0 bases; nucleotides outside the gene matches: 4. Looked up from germline, CDR1 is SGDLS and CDR2 is YYNGEE. This CDR3 contains 16 residues. The CDR3 region has the DNA TGTGCCAGCAGCGGCACTAGCGGGAAGAGCACAGATACGCAGTATTTT. Encoded protein: CASSGTSGKSTDTQYF.

The V gene is TRBV19, the J gene TRBJ1-1; 7 nucleotides match TRBD1. The V segment lost 9 bases and the J segment 1 base; nucleotides outside the gene matches: 11. The CDR3 extends over 15 amino acids. The germline CDR1 and CDR2 sequences are LNHDA and SQIVND (reference sequence). In nucleotides, the CDR3 is TGTGCCAGCAGGGCTGGGGGGGACAGGAACACTGAAGCTTTCTTT. This gives the protein CASRAGGDRNTEAFF.

The chain combines TRBV15 with TRBJ2-7; weak D call: TRBD1 (6 bases). The CDR3 runs to 13 residues. V lost 4 bases, J lost 5 bases, and 12 bases lay in between. Looked up from germline, CDR1 is LNHNV and CDR2 is YYDKDF (reference sequence). CDR3 coding DNA: TGTGCCACCAGCATGGTGACAGGTCACGAGCAGTACTTC. This translates into CATSMVTGHEQYF.

The V and J genes are TRBV15 and TRBJ2-7, with D tentatively TRBD2 (6 bases). Trimming shortened V by 3 bases and J by 2 bases, and 17 bases separated the two germline ends. This CDR3 has 16 residues. In germline, CDR1 is LNHNV, CDR2 YYDKDF (reference sequence). The DNA of the CDR3 is TGTGCCACCAGCAGGGGAGGTGGCAGGCCCCCCTACGAGCAGTACTTC. It yields the protein CATSRGGGRPPYEQYF. Drawing the rest from reference TRBV15 and TRBJ2-7, the complete variable domain is DAMVIQNPRYQVTQFGKPVTLSCSQTLNHNVMYWYQQKSSQAPKLLFHYYDKDFNNEADTPDNFQSRRPNTSFCFLDIRSPGLGDTAMYLCATSRGGGRPPYEQYFGPGTRLTVT.

The V and J genes are TRBV28 and TRBJ1-4; D is perhaps TRBD1 (6 bases). The CDR3 totals 14 residues. The ends were cut back, 8 bases at V and 4 bases at J, with 14 bases in the middle. Germline V lookup: CDR1 MDHEN, CDR2 SYDVKM. The CDR3: CASSGGRGNEKLFF. The CDR3 region has the DNA TGTGCCAGCTCGGGGGGGCGAGGTAATGAAAAACTGTTTTTT.

The genes are TRBV7-2 and TRBJ2-5; D possibly uses TRBD1 or TRBD2 (5 bases each). Trimming stripped 5 bases from V and 7 bases from J, with 11 bases between. CDR1 SGHTA and CDR2 FQGNSA come from the germline V gene. The CDR3 covers 12 residues. Here the CDR3 DNA reads TGTGCCAGCAGCCCGGGACGAAGGACCCAGTACTTC. Translation gives CASSPGRRTQYF.

The V and J genes are TRBV7-2 and TRBJ1-2; 9 nucleotides match TRBD1. CDR3 size: 16 residues. Germline CDR1 is SGHTA and CDR2 is FQGNSA. Losses at the gene ends were 1 base for V and 5 bases for J; bases not matched to a gene: 8. CDR3 amino acids: CASSLGGTGKIYGYTF. Written as DNA, the CDR3 is TGTGCCAGCAGCTTAGGGGGGACAGGGAAAATTTATGGCTACACCTTC.

This rearrangement joins TRBV5-1 to TRBJ2-5; either TRBD1 or TRBD2 may supply D (6 bases each). The germline V and J ends were trimmed by 2 bases and 1 base, with 12 bases remaining between them. The CDR3 contains 15 residues. The germline gives CDR1 SGHRS, CDR2 YFSETQ. The CDR3 region is CASSLGGGLQETQYF. For the CDR3, the DNA is TGCGCCAGCAGCTTAGGAGGGGGACTCCAAGAGACCCAGTACTTC.

V is TRBV7-2 and J is TRBJ1-2; 9 positions agree with TRBD1. CDR1 SGHTA and CDR2 FQGNSA come from the germline V gene. The CDR3 is 17 amino acids. Trimming at V came to 6 bases and at J to 4 bases, leaving 15 bases not matched to a gene. The CDR3 protein is CASSNAPYRGRGYGYTF. In DNA form, the CDR3 reads TGTGCCAGCAGTAATGCGCCCTACAGGGGGCGAGGCTATGGCTACACCTTC.

The chain joins TRBV9 to TRBJ2-5, with D perhaps TRBD1 (5 bases). Trimming cost V 0 bases and J 2 bases, with 8 bases left between them. CDR3 length: 14 residues. Per germline, CDR1 SGDLS and CDR2 YYNGEE. This CDR3 reads CASSVDTGQETQYF. CDR3 DNA: TGTGCCAGCAGCGTAGATACAGGACAAGAGACCCAGTACTTC. Using reference TRBV9 and TRBJ2-5 for the parts outside the CDR3, the full variable domain is DSGVTQTPKHLITATGQRVTLRCSPRSGDLSVYWYQQSLDQGLQFLIQYYNGEERAKGNILERFSAQQFPDLHSELNLSSLELGDSALYFCASSVDTGQETQYFGPGTRLLVL.

The chain has TRBV18 and TRBJ1-5; 11 bases match TRBD1. The V segment lost 4 bases and the J segment 2 bases; nucleotides outside the gene matches: 1. The CDR3 totals 15 residues. Germline V CDR1 and CDR2: KGHSH, LQKENI. The CDR3 DNA is TGTGCCAGCTCACGGACAGGGGGCGGCAATCAGCCCCAGCATTTT. Protein sequence: CASSRTGGGNQPQHF.

The chain has TRBV5-4 and TRBJ2-2; the D gene is possibly TRBD2 (6 bases). The CDR3 extends over 17 amino acids. Per germline, CDR1 SGHNT and CDR2 YYREEE (reference sequence). The V gene lost 4 bases and the J gene lost 1 base, with 17 bases spanning the gap. In DNA, the CDR3 is TGTGCCAGCAGCCCAACATCAGGTAGCGGGAACACCGGGGAGCTGTTTTTT. Amino acids: CASSPTSGSGNTGELFF.

The chain carries TRBV27 and TRBJ2-7, with D perhaps TRBD1 or TRBD2 (5 bases each). Trimming pared 5 bases from V and 4 bases from J, leaving 15 bases between. The CDR3 covers 14 residues. Germline-derived CDR1 and CDR2 are MNHEY and SMNVEV (reference sequence). The CDR3 here is CASSDPGRAYEQYF. CDR3 DNA sequence: TGTGCCAGCAGTGACCCAGGGAGAGCTTACGAGCAGTACTTC.

The table lists this clone with a count of one. CDR3 amino acids: CASGSTDTQYF. The CDR3 bases are TGCGCCAGCGGCAGCACAGATACGCAGTATTTT. V usage is TRBV10-2 and J usage is TRBJ2-3; D gene unclear. Between the trimmed V and J ends, which lost 8 bases and 0 bases, there was a span of 3 bases. Germline V gene lookup returns CDR1 WSHSY and CDR2 SAAADI. The CDR3 spans 11 residues.

This sequence joins TRBV19 and TRBJ1-5; D is undetermined. The CDR3 consists of 16 residues. The germline CDR1 and CDR2 sequences are LNHDA and SQIVND (reference sequence). With 4 bases removed from V and 4 bases from J, the gap between germline ends came to 17 bases. The CDR3 coding sequence is TGTGCCAGTAGTAAATCAAGGGTCACCCAAAATCAGCCCCAGCATTTT. This codes for CASSKSRVTQNQPQHF.

The J gene is TRBJ1-1, the V gene TRBV19, with D possibly being TRBD1 (6 bases). From germline, CDR1 is LNHDA and CDR2 SQIVND (reference sequence). Deletions cut 1 base from V and 5 bases from J, with 14 bases between. CDR3 size: 15 residues. CDR3 in amino acids: CASSIADRLGTEAFF. Here the CDR3 DNA reads TGTGCCAGTAGTATAGCCGACAGGCTGGGAACTGAAGCTTTCTTT.

The chain carries TRBV6-5 and TRBJ2-3; D is ambiguous. Germline assignment: CDR1 MNHEY and CDR2 SVGAGI. This CDR3 contains 11 residues. V was cut by 8 bases and J by 2 bases, with 5 bases left in between. In DNA, the CDR3 is TGTGCCAGCCGATACACAGATACGCAGTATTTT. Translation gives CASRYTDTQYF.

The rearrangement joins TRBV9 to TRBJ1-1; no reliable D call. The CDR3 length is 13 residues. The V end was cut by 7 bases, the J end by 1 base, with 11 bases between. The germline V gene has CDR1 SGDLS and CDR2 YYNGEE. The CDR3 coding sequence is TGTGCCAGCGCCTGGGGAGAGAACACTGAAGCTTTCTTT. Its protein product is CASAWGENTEAFF. Looking up the rest from reference TRBV9 and TRBJ1-1 gives the full variable domain: DSGVTQTPKHLITATGQRVTLRCSPRSGDLSVYWYQQSLDQGLQFLIQYYNGEERAKGNILERFSAQQFPDLHSELNLSSLELGDSALYFCASAWGENTEAFFGQGTRLTVV.

The J gene is TRBJ2-5, the V gene TRBV25-1; D is tentatively TRBD1 or TRBD2 (6 bases each). V lost 7 bases to trimming and J lost 5 bases, with 14 bases between them. This CDR3 contains 13 residues. From germline, CDR1 is MGHDK and CDR2 SYGVNS. CDR3 loop: CASKSLGGETQYF. Here the CDR3 DNA reads TGTGCCAGCAAGAGCCTAGGGGGGGAGACCCAGTACTTC.

The CDR3 protein is CASSLDAGKPYEQYF. CDR3 bases: TGTGCCAGCAGCTTAGATGCGGGAAAACCCTACGAGCAGTACTTC. The chain links TRBV7-9 to TRBJ2-7; D is possibly TRBD2 (6 bases). Trimming stripped 1 base from V and 2 bases from J, with 12 bases between. Germline V CDR1 and CDR2: SEHNR, FQNEAQ (reference sequence). This CDR3 contains 15 residues.

The chain combines TRBV7-2 with TRBJ2-7, with D tentatively TRBD2 (6 bases). The CDR3 contains 13 residues. Germline lookup yields CDR1 SGHTA and CDR2 FQGNSA. V lost 7 bases, J lost 5 bases, and 15 bases lay in between. Here the CDR3 reads CASTGTSGNEQYF. The CDR3 region has the DNA TGTGCCAGCACCGGGACTTCGGGCAACGAGCAGTACTTC. The full variable domain, rest sourced from reference TRBV7-2 and TRBJ2-7, is GAGVSQSPSNKVTEKGKDVELRCDPISGHTALYWYRQSLGQGLEFLIYFQGNSAPDKSGLPSDRFSAERTGGSVSTLTIQRTQQEDSAVYLCASTGTSGNEQYFGPGTRLTVT.

The rearrangement joins TRBV27 to TRBJ2-3; 15 nucleotides agree with TRBD2. CDR1 and CDR2 from the germline V gene are MNHEY and SMNVEV (reference sequence). V was pared by 5 bases and J by 9 bases, with 9 bases of the junction left unmatched. The CDR3 has 16 amino acids. In DNA form, the CDR3 reads TGTGCCAGCAGTCCCTCGGGACTAGCGGGGGGTAGAACGCAGTATTTT. It yields the protein CASSPSGLAGGRTQYF.

V and J are TRBV11-3 and TRBJ2-1, with 8 positions matching TRBD2. Germline lookup yields CDR1 SGHNT and CDR2 YENEEA. The CDR3 has 15 residues. Trimming removed 5 bases from V and 0 bases from J; junction bases left unmatched: 3. The chain's CDR3 is CASSPSGSSYNEQFF. The CDR3 DNA reads TGTGCCAGCAGCCCGAGCGGGAGCTCCTACAATGAGCAGTTCTTC.